These 4 T cell receptor beta chains originate from one sample sequenced in a study of OX40 agonist ivuxolimab in advanced cancers. Clones were read by immunoSEQ multiplex PCR, and TCRdb kept only the in-frame ones, dropping some. Of some 64,000 clones listed, about 90% are singletons. The sample consisted of CD4+ or CD8+ T cells sorted from blood, taken in a trial of the OX40 agonist ivuxolimab. Receptors were obtained from an adult with an advanced solid tumor such as melanoma, head and neck, liver or kidney cancer.

The genes are TRBV7-3 and TRBJ2-3; possible D gene TRBD1, 6 bases. The CDR3 consists of 16 residues. Trimming took off 2 bases at V and 0 bases at J, with 12 bases between the two ends. Looked up from germline, CDR1 is SGHTA and CDR2 is FQGTGA. CDR3: CASSLGVGASTDTQYF. DNA for the CDR3: TGTGCCAGCAGCTTAGGTGTGGGGGCTAGCACAGATACGCAGTATTTT.

As to this clone: This sample includes further DNA sequences coding for the same CDR3. The V and J genes are TRBV18 and TRBJ2-5; D possibly corresponds to TRBD1 (6 bases). The length of the CDR3 is 13 residues. The ends were cut back, 3 bases at V and 1 base at J, with 6 bases in the middle. Germline values: CDR1 KGHSH, CDR2 LQKENI. The CDR3 loop is CASSPTGQETQYF. The CDR3 DNA is TGTGCCAGCTCACCGACAGGCCAAGAGACCCAGTACTTC.

The sample holds a few counts of this clone. The chain carries TRBV11-2 and TRBJ2-3; D is ambiguous. Germline CDR1 reads SGHAT; CDR2 reads FQNNGV. V lost 0 bases and J lost 6, with 10 bases in between. The CDR3 length is 14 residues. CDR3 in amino acids: CASSLDLRSDTQYF. The CDR3 nucleotides read TGTGCCAGCAGCTTAGATCTAAGGTCGGATACGCAGTATTTT.

J is TRBJ1-4 and V is TRBV15, with a tentative D call TRBD1 (6 bases). The germline CDR1 and CDR2 sequences are LNHNV and YYDKDF (reference sequence). The CDR3 spans 15 residues. Trimming took off 5 bases at V and 8 bases at J, with 18 bases between the two ends. The CDR3 sequence is CATSVSGAKEEKLFF. In DNA, the CDR3 is TGTGCCACCAGCGTCTCAGGGGCGAAGGAGGAAAAACTGTTTTTT.